Detailed here is one T cell receptor (beta chain). What it recognizes is unknown. These data originate in a study of T cells after yellow fever vaccination. General study results and limits: Subsequent booster samples again held most clones from primary vaccination (approximately 95% CD4, approximately 85% CD8).

Making TCR cDNA involved 5'RACE template switching, which added UMIs and a universal primer site. TCRdb analysed the 5' RACE reads with MiXCR anew, one entry per CDR3 protein. The repertoire holds just under 600,000 distinct CDR3 sequences, roughly 14% seen once, with over 11% in the top ten. CDR1 is KGHDR, CDR2 SFDVKD, per germline. The CDR3 has 14 amino acids. The junction had 0 bases not matched to a gene; V was cut back by 1 base and J by 3 bases. J is TRBJ2-5 and V is TRBV24-1; 8 positions match TRBD2. The sequence was collected from a man aged 25-45 years who received the YFV17D yellow fever vaccine. Sequencing was performed on PBMCs, taken on the day of the yellow fever booster vaccination. CDR3 DNA: TGTGCCACCAGTGATTTAGCGGGAGAAGAGACCCAGTACTTC. Its protein is CATSDLAGEETQYF.